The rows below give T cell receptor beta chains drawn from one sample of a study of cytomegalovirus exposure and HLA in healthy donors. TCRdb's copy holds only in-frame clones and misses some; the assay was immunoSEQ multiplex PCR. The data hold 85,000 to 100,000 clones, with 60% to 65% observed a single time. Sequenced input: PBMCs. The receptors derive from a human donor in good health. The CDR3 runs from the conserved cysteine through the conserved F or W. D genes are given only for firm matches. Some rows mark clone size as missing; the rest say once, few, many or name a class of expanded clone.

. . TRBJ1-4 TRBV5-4 TGTGCCAGCAGCTTGAGTGGGCAGCTAAATGAAAAACTGTTTTTT CASSLSGQLNEKLFF
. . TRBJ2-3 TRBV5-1 TGCGCCAGCAGCTCTACTTTGGGGGGGCGTATCACAGATACGCAGTATTTT CASSSTLGGRITDTQYF
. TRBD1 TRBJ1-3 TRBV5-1 TGCGCCAGCAGCTTGGATCCCGACAGGGAGAACACCATATATTTT CASSLDPDRENTIYF
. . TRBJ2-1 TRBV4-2 TGTGCCAGCAGCCAAGAATCTGGGGAGAGCTACAATGAGCAGTTCTTC CASSQESGESYNEQFF
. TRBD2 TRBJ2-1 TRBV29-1 TGCAGCGTTGAAGATCCCACGACTAGCGGTTACTACAATGAGCAGTTCTTC CSVEDPTTSGYYNEQFF
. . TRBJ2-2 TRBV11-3 TGTGCCAGCAGCTTGACTTCACGCACCGGGGAGCTGTTTTTT CASSLTSRTGELFF
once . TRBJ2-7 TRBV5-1 TGCGCCAGCAGCCGTACAGTTTACGAGCAGTACTTC CASSRTVYEQYF
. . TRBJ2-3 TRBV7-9 TGTGCCAGCAGCGTGATAGCCTCAGATACGCAGTATTTT CASSVIASDTQYF
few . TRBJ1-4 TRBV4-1 TGCGCCAGCAGCCATGGGCCGGGACTGCGGCTTGAAAAACTGTTTTTT CASSHGPGLRLEKLFF
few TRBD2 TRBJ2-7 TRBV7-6 TGTGCCAGCAGCTTCGGGGGGGCGTACGAGCAGTACTTC CASSFGGAYEQYF
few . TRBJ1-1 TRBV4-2 TGTGCCAGCTCCGCTGGGGCTGGCGGCACTGAAGCTTTCTTT CASSAGAGGTEAFF
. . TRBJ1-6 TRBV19 TGTGCCAGTAGTAGTTGGGGAGGTAATTCACCCCTCCACTTT CASSSWGGNSPLHF
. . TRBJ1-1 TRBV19 TGTGCCAGTAGTATAAAGGGGGTCGACACTGAAGCTTTCTTT CASSIKGVDTEAFF
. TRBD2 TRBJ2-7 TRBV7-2 TGTGCCAGCAGCCGTAAGACTAGCGGGGGGTCCTCCCCCTACGAGCAGTACTTC CASSRKTSGGSSPYEQYF
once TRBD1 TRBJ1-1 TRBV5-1 TGCGCCAGCAGACAACAGGGGTTTTACACTGAAGCTTTCTTT CASRQQGFYTEAFF
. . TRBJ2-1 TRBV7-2 TGTGCCAGCAGCTGGCTCCAGGGTAATGAGCAGTTCTTC CASSWLQGNEQFF
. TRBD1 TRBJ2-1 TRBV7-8 TGTGCCAGCAGCCTCAGGGGACAGAGCTTATACAATGAGCAGTTCTTC CASSLRGQSLYNEQFF
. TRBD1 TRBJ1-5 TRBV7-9 TGTGCCAGCAGCTACGGACAGGGGCCCCATCAGCCCCAGCATTTT CASSYGQGPHQPQHF
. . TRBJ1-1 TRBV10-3 TGTGCCATCCGGGATCAAGCTAACACTGAAGCTTTCTTT CAIRDQANTEAFF
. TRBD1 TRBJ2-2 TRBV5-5 TGTGCCAGCAGCCGAGGACAGGGGACGAACACCGGGGAGCTGTTTTTT CASSRGQGTNTGELFF
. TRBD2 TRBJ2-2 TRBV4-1 TGCGCCAGCAGCCAAGTCCGCGGGGGGAACACCGGGGAGCTGTTTTTT CASSQVRGGNTGELFF
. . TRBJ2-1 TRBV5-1 TGCGCCTCTTATAGGGACAAATACAATGAGCAGTTCTTC CASYRDKYNEQFF
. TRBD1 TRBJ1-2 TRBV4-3 TGCGCCAGCAGCGCTGACAGGGGGCAGAACTATGGCTACACCTTC CASSADRGQNYGYTF
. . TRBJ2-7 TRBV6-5 TGTGCCAGCAGCCGCGGGACGGACTCCTACGAGCAGTACTTC CASSRGTDSYEQYF
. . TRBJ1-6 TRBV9 TGTGCCAGCAGCCCGGGACATTATAATTCACCCCTCCACTTT CASSPGHYNSPLHF
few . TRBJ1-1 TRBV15 TGTGCCACCAGCAGAGGACAGCCGAACACTGAAGCTTTCTTT CATSRGQPNTEAFF
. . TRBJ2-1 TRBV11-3 TGTGCCAGCAGCTTACGGACGGTGAAGGATAGCGATGAGCAGTTCTTC CASSLRTVKDSDEQFF
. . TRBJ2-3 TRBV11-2 TGTGCCAGCAGCCCCTCCCCACAGGGTGGGGCAGATACGCAGTATTTT CASSPSPQGGADTQYF
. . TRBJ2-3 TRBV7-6 TGTGCCAGCAGCTTAAACAGGGATACAGATACGCAGTATTTT CASSLNRDTDTQYF
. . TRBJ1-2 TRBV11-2 TGTGCCAGCAGCCCCGAGTTATATTATGGCTACACCTTC CASSPELYYGYTF
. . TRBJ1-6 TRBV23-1 TGCGCCAGCAGTCGCCCCCTAGCAGGAAGATTTCCCCTCCACTTT CASSRPLAGRFPLHF
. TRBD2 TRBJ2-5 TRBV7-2 TGTGCCAGCAGCCCATTTCGCGGGGGGCAAGAGACCCAGTACTTC CASSPFRGGQETQYF
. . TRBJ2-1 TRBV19 TGTGCCAGTAGTTTGGGCGGGGCGTACAATGAGCAGTTCTTC CASSLGGAYNEQFF
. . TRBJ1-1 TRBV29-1 TGCAGCGTTGAAGACAAGCAGAACACTGAAGCTTTCTTT CSVEDKQNTEAFF
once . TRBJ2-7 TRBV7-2 TGTGCCAGCAGCAGGGCCCAGGGTTACGAGCAGTACTTC CASSRAQGYEQYF
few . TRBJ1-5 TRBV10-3 TGTGCCATCAGTCCGGGGAATCAGCCCCAGCATTTT CAISPGNQPQHF
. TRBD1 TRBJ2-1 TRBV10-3 TGTGCCATCAGGGGACAGGGCGGTAGAGGAGACAATGAGCAGTTCTTC CAIRGQGGRGDNEQFF